What follows are 8 T cell receptor beta chains derived from one specimen sequenced in a study of blood T cell repertoires in COVID-19. Data came from immunoSEQ multiplex PCR; TCRdb stores just in-frame clones and leaves some out. The sample carries 56,000 or so clones, 80% to 90% recorded once. The sequencing sample was made of peripheral blood. These receptors all come from a woman of 80 years or more with acute or convalescent COVID-19.

The rearrangement uses TRBV3-1 (or the pseudogene TRBV3-2) and TRBJ2-3, with D tentatively TRBD2 (6 bases). Germline V gene data show CDR1 as LGHDT and CDR2 as YNNKEL (reference sequence). V was cut by 4 bases and J by 4 bases, with 9 bases left in between. The CDR3 extends over 13 amino acids. The CDR3 nucleotides are TGTGCCAGCAGCCTGCGGGGTGCAGATACGCAGTATTTT. This encodes CASSLRGADTQYF.

This chain's CDR3 is CASSIDPLARGADTQYF. Here the CDR3 DNA reads TGTGCCAGTAGTATAGACCCCCTGGCCAGGGGCGCAGATACGCAGTATTTT. The chain recombines TRBV19 with TRBJ2-3; perhaps TRBD1 as D (6 bases). This CDR3 is built from 17 residues. V was cut by 0 bases and J by 4 bases, with 17 bases left in between. Germline assignment: CDR1 LNHDA and CDR2 SQIVND (reference sequence). The whole variable domain, filled in from reference TRBV19 and TRBJ2-3, reads DGGITQSPKYLFRKEGQNVTLSCEQNLNHDAMYWYRQDPGQGLRLIYYSQIVNDFQKGDIAEGYSVSREKKESFPLTVTSAQKNPTAFYLCASSIDPLARGADTQYFGPGTRLTVL.

The rearrangement uses TRBV24-1 and TRBJ2-1; 11 positions match TRBD2. Germline values: CDR1 KGHDR, CDR2 SFDVKD. J was trimmed by 4 bases and V by 5 bases; bases with no gene match: 6. The CDR3 spans 16 residues. The CDR3 region is CATSGRLAGKYNEQFF. DNA for the CDR3: TGTGCCACCAGTGGAAGACTAGCGGGGAAATACAATGAGCAGTTCTTC.

This sequence joins TRBV7-8 and TRBJ1-1; TRBD1 might be the D (5 bases). Trimming shortened V by 7 bases and J by 1 base, and 19 bases separated the two germline ends. CDR1 and CDR2 (germline): SGHVS, FQNEAQ. The CDR3 consists of 16 residues. The CDR3 here is CASTTIETASNTEAFF. The CDR3 nucleotides are TGTGCCAGCACCACCATAGAGACAGCTTCGAACACTGAAGCTTTCTTT.

The gene calls are TRBV6-5 and TRBJ2-2, with 9 bases identical to TRBD2. CDR1 MNHEY and CDR2 SVGAGI come from the germline V gene. V trimming: 0 bases; J trimming: 6 bases; junction bases outside the gene matches: 5. The CDR3 has 16 residues. The CDR3 region is CASSYSSGLAAGELFF. As DNA, the CDR3 is TGTGCCAGCAGTTACTCTTCGGGACTAGCCGCCGGGGAGCTGTTTTTT.

The V and J genes are TRBV7-8 and TRBJ2-1; possible D gene TRBD2, 5 bases. The germline gives CDR1 SGHVS, CDR2 FQNEAQ. The CDR3 totals 15 residues. Trimming stripped 5 bases from V and 5 bases from J, with 16 bases between. CDR3 nucleotides: TGTGCCAGCAGCACCACACCGGACTTCAACAATGAGCAGTTCTTC. Translating it yields CASSTTPDFNNEQFF.

The chain links TRBV10-3 to TRBJ2-5, with a possible D match to TRBD2 (6 bases). The germline V and J ends were trimmed by 7 bases and 4 bases, with 28 bases remaining between them. Germline CDR1 and CDR2: ENHRY and SYGVKD. The CDR3 length is 18 residues. The CDR3 DNA reads TGTGCCATCACCAGCCCGGGACTGGCATCCTTAAAGCCAGAGACCCAGTACTTC. Residues: CAITSPGLASLKPETQYF.

This clone was seen only a few times. The chain employs TRBV28 and TRBJ1-6; maybe TRBD1 (5 bases). Germline V gene lookup returns CDR1 MDHEN and CDR2 SYDVKM. This CDR3 is 17 amino acids long. The V end was cut by 8 bases, the J end by 0 bases, with 17 bases between. CDR3 protein: CASRPGLLSSYNSPLHF. The CDR3 DNA reads TGTGCCAGCCGACCAGGGCTTTTAAGCTCCTATAATTCACCCCTCCACTTT. Drawing the rest from reference TRBV28 and TRBJ1-6, the complete variable domain is DVKVTQSSRYLVKRTGEKVFLECVQDMDHENMFWYRQDPGLGLRLIYFSYDVKMKEKGDIPEGYSVSREKKERFSLILESASTNQTSMYLCASRPGLLSSYNSPLHFGNGTRLTVT.